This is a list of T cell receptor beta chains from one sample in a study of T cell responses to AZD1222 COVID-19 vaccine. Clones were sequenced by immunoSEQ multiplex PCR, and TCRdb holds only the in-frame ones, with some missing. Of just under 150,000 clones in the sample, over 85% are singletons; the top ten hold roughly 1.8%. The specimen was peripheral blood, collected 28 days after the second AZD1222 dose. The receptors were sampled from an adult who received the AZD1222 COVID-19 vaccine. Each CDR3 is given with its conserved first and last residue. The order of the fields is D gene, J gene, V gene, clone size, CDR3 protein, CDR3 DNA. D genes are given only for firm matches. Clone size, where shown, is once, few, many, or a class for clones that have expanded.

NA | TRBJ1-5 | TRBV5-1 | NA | CASSLAGSRNQPQHF | TGCGCCAGCAGCTTGGCAGGGTCGCGCAATCAGCCCCAGCATTTT
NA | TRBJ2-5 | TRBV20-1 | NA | CSGHTQETQYF | TGCAGTGGGCATACCCAAGAGACCCAGTACTTC
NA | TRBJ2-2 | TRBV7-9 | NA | CASSPRTAANTGELFF | TGTGCCAGCAGCCCTCGGACAGCAGCGAACACCGGGGAGCTGTTTTTT
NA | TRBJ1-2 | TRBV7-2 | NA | CASSLAMDTSSYGYTF | TGTGCCAGCAGCTTAGCAATGGACACCTCATCCTATGGCTACACCTTC
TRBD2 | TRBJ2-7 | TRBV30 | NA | CAWRYNPGTSREGYEQYF | TGTGCCTGGAGATACAACCCCGGGACTAGCAGGGAGGGGTACGAGCAGTACTTC
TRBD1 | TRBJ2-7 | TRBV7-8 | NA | CASSLVGTGNSYEQYF | TGTGCCAGCAGCTTAGTAGGGACAGGGAATTCCTACGAGCAGTACTTC
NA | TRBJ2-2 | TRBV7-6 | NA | CASSPGPQSGAGELFF | TGTGCCAGCAGCCCCGGGCCTCAATCGGGGGCCGGGGAGCTGTTTTTT
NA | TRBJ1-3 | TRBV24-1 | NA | CATSDSQGGNTIYF | TGTGCCACCAGTGATTCTCAGGGGGGAAACACCATATATTTT
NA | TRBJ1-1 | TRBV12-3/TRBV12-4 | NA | CASSRTYEAFF | TGTGCCAGCAGTCGGACGTACGAAGCTTTCTTT
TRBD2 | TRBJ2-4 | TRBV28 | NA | CASGLAGEYIQYF | TGTGCCAGCGGACTAGCGGGAGAGTACATTCAGTACTTC
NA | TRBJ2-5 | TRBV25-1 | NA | CASSEFRGGNQETQYF | TGTGCCAGCAGTGAGTTTAGGGGGGGCAACCAAGAGACCCAGTACTTC
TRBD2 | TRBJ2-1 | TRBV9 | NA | CASSQRSGLYNEQFF | TGTGCCAGCAGCCAACGCTCGGGACTATACAATGAGCAGTTCTTC
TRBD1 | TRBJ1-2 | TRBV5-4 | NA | CASSPLGTANYGYTF | TGTGCCAGCAGCCCCTTGGGGACAGCTAACTATGGCTACACCTTC
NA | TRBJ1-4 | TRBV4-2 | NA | CASSQVQGSGNEKLFF | TGTGCCAGCAGCCAAGTTCAGGGCAGCGGAAATGAAAAACTGTTTTTT
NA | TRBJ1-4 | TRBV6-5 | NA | CASQGLFKKLFF | TGTGCCAGCCAAGGACTATTCAAAAAACTGTTTTTT
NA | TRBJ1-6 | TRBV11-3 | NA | CASSLDHGGSSYNSPLHF | TGTGCCAGCAGCTTAGATCACGGTGGGAGCTCCTATAATTCACCCCTCCACTTT
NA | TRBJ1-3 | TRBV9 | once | CASSVDGGNTIYF | TGTGCCAGCAGCGTAGACGGGGGAAACACCATATATTTT
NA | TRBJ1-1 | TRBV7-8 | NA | CASSVQGIMDTEAFF | TGTGCCAGCAGCGTACAGGGTATTATGGACACTGAAGCTTTCTTT
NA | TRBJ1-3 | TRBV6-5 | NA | CASSYQGGRGNTIYF | TGTGCCAGCAGTTATCAGGGAGGGAGGGGAAACACCATATATTTT
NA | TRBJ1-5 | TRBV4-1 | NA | CASSPIRGSNQPQHF | TGCGCCAGCAGCCCCATCAGGGGCAGCAATCAGCCCCAGCATTTT
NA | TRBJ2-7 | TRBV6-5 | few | CASSKSNYEQYF | TGTGCCAGCAGTAAGAGTAACTACGAGCAGTACTTC
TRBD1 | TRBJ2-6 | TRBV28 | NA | CASDRASGANVLTF | TGTGCCAGTGACAGGGCCTCTGGGGCCAACGTCCTGACTTTC
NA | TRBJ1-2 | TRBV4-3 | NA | CASSQGLANYGYTF | TGCGCCAGCAGCCAAGGGCTGGCTAACTATGGCTACACCTTC
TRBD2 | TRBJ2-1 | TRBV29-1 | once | CSVETSGLDEQFF | TGCAGCGTGGAAACTAGCGGGTTAGATGAGCAGTTCTTC
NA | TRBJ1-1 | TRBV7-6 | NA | CASSLATGLEAFF | TGTGCCAGCAGCTTAGCCACAGGGTTAGAAGCTTTCTTT
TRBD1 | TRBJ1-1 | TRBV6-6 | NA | CASRTPPGGTEAFF | TGTGCCAGCAGAACCCCCCCAGGGGGCACTGAAGCTTTCTTT
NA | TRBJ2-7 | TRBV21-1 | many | CASSKKNQDYEQYF | TGTGCCAGCAGCAAAAAAAACCAAGACTACGAGCAGTACTTC
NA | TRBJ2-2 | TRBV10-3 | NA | CAIGARVGELFF | TGTGCCATCGGGGCGAGGGTCGGGGAGCTGTTTTTT
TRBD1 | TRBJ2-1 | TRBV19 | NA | CASSTGTGRRNEQFF | TGTGCCAGTAGTACTGGGACAGGGAGAAGGAATGAGCAGTTCTTC
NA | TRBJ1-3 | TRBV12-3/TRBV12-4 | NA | CASSLDTPGTIYF | TGTGCCAGCAGTTTAGACACGCCAGGCACCATATATTTT
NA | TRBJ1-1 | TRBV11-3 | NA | CASSLDSSNTEAFF | TGTGCCAGCAGCTTAGACAGCTCGAACACTGAAGCTTTCTTT
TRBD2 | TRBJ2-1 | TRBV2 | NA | CASSEFTSGSVNEQFF | TGTGCCAGCAGTGAATTTACTAGCGGGAGTGTAAATGAGCAGTTCTTC
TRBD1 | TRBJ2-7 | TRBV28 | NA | CASSLSLGTGNSYEQYF | TGTGCCAGCAGCTTATCTTTAGGGACAGGGAACTCCTACGAGCAGTACTTC
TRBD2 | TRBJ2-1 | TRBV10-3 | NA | CAISEPGLGNEQFF | TGTGCCATCAGTGAGCCGGGACTAGGCAATGAGCAGTTCTTC
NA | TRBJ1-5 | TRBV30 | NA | CAWKSPQGVGPQHF | TGTGCCTGGAAGTCCCCGCAGGGTGTCGGGCCCCAGCATTTT
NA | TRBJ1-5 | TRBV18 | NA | CASSPRAVYYPRWPQHF | TGTGCCAGCTCACCACGGGCAGTGTATTACCCACGATGGCCCCAGCATTTT
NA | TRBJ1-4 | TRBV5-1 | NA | CASSLGADLNEKLFF | TGCGCCAGCAGCTTGGGGGCAGATCTGAATGAAAAACTGTTTTTT